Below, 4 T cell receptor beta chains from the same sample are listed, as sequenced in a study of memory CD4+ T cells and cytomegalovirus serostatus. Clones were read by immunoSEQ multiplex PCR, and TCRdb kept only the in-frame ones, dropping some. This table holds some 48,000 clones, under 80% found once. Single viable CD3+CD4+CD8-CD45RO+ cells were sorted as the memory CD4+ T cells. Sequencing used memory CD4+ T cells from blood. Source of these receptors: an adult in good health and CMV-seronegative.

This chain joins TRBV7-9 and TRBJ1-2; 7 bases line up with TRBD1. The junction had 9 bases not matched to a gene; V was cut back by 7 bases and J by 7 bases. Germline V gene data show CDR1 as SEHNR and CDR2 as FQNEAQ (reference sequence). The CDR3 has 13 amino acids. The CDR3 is CASTRTGEGGYTF. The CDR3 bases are TGTGCCAGCACCCGAACAGGGGAGGGTGGCTACACCTTC. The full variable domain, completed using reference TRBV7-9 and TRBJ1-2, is DTGVSQNPRHKITKRGQNVTFRCDPISEHNRLYWYRQTLGQGPEFLTYFQNEAQLEKSRLLSDRFSAERPKGSFSTLEIQRTEQGDSAMYLCASTRTGEGGYTFGSGTRLTVV.

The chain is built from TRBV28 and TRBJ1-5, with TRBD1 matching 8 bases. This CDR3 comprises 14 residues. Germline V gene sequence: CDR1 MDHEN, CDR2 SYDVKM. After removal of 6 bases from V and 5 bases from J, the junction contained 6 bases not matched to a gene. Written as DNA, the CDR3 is TGTGCCAGCAGCTCAGGGGGCCGGGATCAGCCCCAGCATTTT. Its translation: CASSSGGRDQPQHF.

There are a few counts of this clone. The CDR3 here is CASSSRSGRVYNEQFF. The CDR3 bases are TGTGCCAGCAGCTCCCGTAGCGGGAGGGTTTACAATGAGCAGTTCTTC. This chain uses TRBV7-9 with TRBJ2-1, with 11 bases identical to TRBD2. J gave up 4 bases and V 4 bases, and 6 bases lay outside the gene matches. Per germline, CDR1 SEHNR and CDR2 FQNEAQ (reference sequence). The CDR3 runs 16 residues.

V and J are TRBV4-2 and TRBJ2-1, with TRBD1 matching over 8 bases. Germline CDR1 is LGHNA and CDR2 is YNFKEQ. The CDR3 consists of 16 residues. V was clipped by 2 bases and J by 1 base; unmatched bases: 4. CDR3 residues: CASSQQTGGSYNEQFF. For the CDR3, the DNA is TGTGCCAGCAGCCAACAAACAGGGGGGTCCTACAATGAGCAGTTCTTC.